This TCR beta chain derives from a study of blood T cell repertoires in COVID-19. Study information: Spain, Italy and the United States supplied samples that represented acute and convalescent COVID-19. PBMCs, B-cell-depleted T cells, or T cells provided the cDNA or gDNA that made up the material.

Methods used by the authors: It was from reference gene primer amplification that nucleated cell counts were estimated. The repertoire was sequenced with immunoSEQ multiplex PCR; TCRdb's copy has only in-frame clones and lacks some. The V and J calls and clone size come from that table; D and trimming were worked out from the DNA. The repertoire holds around 300,000 clones, with 89% as singletons. The CDR3 extends over 16 amino acids. The V gene's germline CDR1 is WSHSY and CDR2 SAAADI. The V gene lost 3 bases and the J gene lost 0 bases, with 9 bases spanning the gap. The J gene is TRBJ2-6, the V gene TRBV10-2; D unresolved. Sequences were obtained from peripheral blood. This clonotype was sampled from a woman aged 40-49 years who had recovered from COVID-19. CDR3 nucleotide sequence: TGCGCCAGCAGTGACAGAGGCTCCTCTGGGGCCAACGTCCTGACTTTC. Translating gives CASSDRGSSGANVLTF.